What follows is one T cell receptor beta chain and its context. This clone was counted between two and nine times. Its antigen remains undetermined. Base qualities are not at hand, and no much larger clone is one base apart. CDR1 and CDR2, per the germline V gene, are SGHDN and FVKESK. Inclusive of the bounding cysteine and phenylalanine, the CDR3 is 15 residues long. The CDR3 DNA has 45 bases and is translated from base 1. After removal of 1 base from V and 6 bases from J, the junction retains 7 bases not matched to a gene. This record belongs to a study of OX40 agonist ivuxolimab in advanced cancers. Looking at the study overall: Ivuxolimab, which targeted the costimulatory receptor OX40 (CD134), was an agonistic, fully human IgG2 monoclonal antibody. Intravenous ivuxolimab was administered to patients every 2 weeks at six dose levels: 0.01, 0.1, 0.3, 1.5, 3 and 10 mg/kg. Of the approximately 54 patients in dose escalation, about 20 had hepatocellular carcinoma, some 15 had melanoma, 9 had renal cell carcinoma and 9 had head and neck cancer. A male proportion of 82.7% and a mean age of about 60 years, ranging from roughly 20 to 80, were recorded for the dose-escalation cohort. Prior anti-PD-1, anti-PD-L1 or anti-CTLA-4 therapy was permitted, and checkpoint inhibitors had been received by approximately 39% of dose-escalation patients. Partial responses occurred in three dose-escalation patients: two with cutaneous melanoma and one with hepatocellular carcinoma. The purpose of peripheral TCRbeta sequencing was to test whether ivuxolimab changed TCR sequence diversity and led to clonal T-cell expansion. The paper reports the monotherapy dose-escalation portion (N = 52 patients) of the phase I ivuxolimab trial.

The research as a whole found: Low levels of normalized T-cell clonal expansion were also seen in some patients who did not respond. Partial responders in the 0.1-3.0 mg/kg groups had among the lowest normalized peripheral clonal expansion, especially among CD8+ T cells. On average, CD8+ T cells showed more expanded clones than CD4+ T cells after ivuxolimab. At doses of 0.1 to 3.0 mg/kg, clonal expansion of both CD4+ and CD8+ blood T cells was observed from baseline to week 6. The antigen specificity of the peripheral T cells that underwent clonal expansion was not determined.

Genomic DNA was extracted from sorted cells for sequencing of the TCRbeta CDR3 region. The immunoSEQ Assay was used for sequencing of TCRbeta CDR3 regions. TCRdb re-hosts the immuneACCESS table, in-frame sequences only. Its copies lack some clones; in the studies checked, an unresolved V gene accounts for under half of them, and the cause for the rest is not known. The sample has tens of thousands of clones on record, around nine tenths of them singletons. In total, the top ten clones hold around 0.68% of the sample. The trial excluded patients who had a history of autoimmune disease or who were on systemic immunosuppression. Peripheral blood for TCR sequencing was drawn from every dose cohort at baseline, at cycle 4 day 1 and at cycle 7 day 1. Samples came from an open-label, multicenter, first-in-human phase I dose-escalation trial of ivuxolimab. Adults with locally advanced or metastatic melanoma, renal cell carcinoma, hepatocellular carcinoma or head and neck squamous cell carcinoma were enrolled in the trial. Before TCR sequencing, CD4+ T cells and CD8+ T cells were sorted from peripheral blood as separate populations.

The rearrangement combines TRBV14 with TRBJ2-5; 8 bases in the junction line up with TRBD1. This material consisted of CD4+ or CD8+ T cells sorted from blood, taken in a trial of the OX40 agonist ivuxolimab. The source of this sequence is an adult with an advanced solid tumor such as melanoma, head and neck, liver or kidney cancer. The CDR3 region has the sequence CASSQGTGTVKTQYF. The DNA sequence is TGTGCCAGCAGCCAAGGGACAGGGACGGTTAAGACCCAGTACTTC.